These T cell receptor beta chains were read from a single sample in a study of cytomegalovirus exposure and HLA in healthy donors. Here immunoSEQ multiplex PCR was the method, and the copy in TCRdb shows in-frame clones only, minus some. The sample consists of tens of thousands of clones, roughly 80% of them appearing once. The sequencing input was PBMCs. These receptors were collected from a man under 40 in good health and CMV-seronegative. CDR3s include the opening cysteine and the closing phenylalanine or tryptophan. The order of the fields is V gene, clone size, D gene, J gene, CDR3 DNA, CDR3 protein. A D gene is named only where the DNA matches it firmly. Some rows have no size entry. The others give once, few or many, or a class for an expanded clone.

TRBV4-2,few,NA,TRBJ2-2,TGTGCCAGCAGCCAAGATCAGGGTCCCACCGGGGAGCTGTTTTTT,CASSQDQGPTGELFF
TRBV6-5,NA,NA,TRBJ1-2,TGTGCCAGCAGTTACGGGGGGGACTATGGCTACACCTTC,CASSYGGDYGYTF
TRBV19,NA,NA,TRBJ2-1,TGTGCCAGTAGTATATACAGTTTGGGCAATGAGCAGTTCTTC,CASSIYSLGNEQFF
TRBV6-1,NA,NA,TRBJ1-2,TGTGCCAGCAGTGAATTGAAGGGCAGGGGAATCGGTGGCTACACCTTC,CASSELKGRGIGGYTF
TRBV30,NA,NA,TRBJ1-6,TGTGCCTGGAGAGGAATAGGGCAGGGTTCACCCCTCCACTTT,CAWRGIGQGSPLHF
TRBV6-1,NA,NA,TRBJ2-7,TGTGCCAGCAGTGATGCAGGTCACTACGAGCAGTACTTC,CASSDAGHYEQYF
TRBV7-2,NA,TRBD2,TRBJ2-1,TGTGCCAGCAGCTTAGGATTTAGCGGGAGGGCCGGGAATGAGCAGTTCTTC,CASSLGFSGRAGNEQFF
TRBV5-1,NA,TRBD1,TRBJ2-6,TGCGCCAGCAGTTACGACAGGGCCCTCTTTCTGGGGGCCAACGTCCTGACTTTC,CASSYDRALFLGANVLTF
TRBV30,NA,NA,TRBJ1-4,TGTGCCTGGAGTGAACAGGCAACTAATGAAAAACTGTTTTTT,CAWSEQATNEKLFF
TRBV6-5,NA,NA,TRBJ2-7,TGTGCCAGCAGTTACGGCAGGGCCTACGAGCAGTACTTC,CASSYGRAYEQYF
TRBV7-8,NA,TRBD1,TRBJ1-3,TGTGCCAGCAGCTCATCACCCAGGGGGCCTGGAAACACCATATATTTT,CASSSSPRGPGNTIYF
TRBV7-2,NA,TRBD1,TRBJ1-1,TGTGCCAGCAGCTTAGATCTATACAGGGGAACCACTGAAGCTTTCTTT,CASSLDLYRGTTEAFF
TRBV28,once,TRBD1,TRBJ1-6,TGTGCCAGCAGTTTAGACCCATGGGACAGGGGGCGGGGTTCACCCCTCCACTTT,CASSLDPWDRGRGSPLHF
TRBV10-3,NA,TRBD1,TRBJ2-1,TGTGCCATCAGACCCGACAGGGGAACCTACAATGAGCAGTTCTTC,CAIRPDRGTYNEQFF
TRBV7-9,NA,NA,TRBJ2-1,TGTGCCAGCAGCTCTTGGCTCAGCTCCTACAATGAGCAGTTCTTC,CASSSWLSSYNEQFF
TRBV19,once,NA,TRBJ1-2,TGTGCCAGTAGTGTCACGGGAGGTCTCCTGAATGGCTACACCTTC,CASSVTGGLLNGYTF
TRBV10-1,NA,NA,TRBJ2-3,TGCGCCAGCAGTGGGCCGGGTACGCAGTATTTT,CASSGPGTQYF
TRBV4-3,NA,TRBD1,TRBJ2-6,TGCGCCAGCAGCACTTATCGACAGGGCAACTCTGGGGCCAACGTCCTGACTTTC,CASSTYRQGNSGANVLTF
TRBV7-9,NA,TRBD2,TRBJ2-5,TGTGCCAGCAGCTTACTCCGCGGGAGGTACCAAGAGACCCAGTACTTC,CASSLLRGRYQETQYF
TRBV4-1,NA,TRBD2,TRBJ2-7,TGCGCCAGCAGCCAACCCACTAGCGGGAGTAAGGAGCAGTACTTC,CASSQPTSGSKEQYF
TRBV5-6,NA,TRBD1,TRBJ1-1,TGTGCCAGCAGCATCAAAGGACAGGGCGGTGAAGCTTTCTTT,CASSIKGQGGEAFF
TRBV6-1,NA,TRBD2,TRBJ2-7,TGTGCCAGCAGTGTGACTAGCGGGGGGGCCTACGAGCAGTACTTC,CASSVTSGGAYEQYF
TRBV4-3,NA,NA,TRBJ1-6,TGCGCCAGCAGCCAAGATTATAGGACGAGGGAAAATTCACCCCTCCACTTT,CASSQDYRTRENSPLHF
TRBV6-5,few,NA,TRBJ2-5,TGTGCCAGCAGCCGTAAACCGGGACAATCGGAGACCCAGTACTTC,CASSRKPGQSETQYF
TRBV14,NA,NA,TRBJ2-3,TGTGCCAGCAGCCTCGGGGTCAGGGGCGGAAGGGGAGATACGCAGTATTTT,CASSLGVRGGRGDTQYF
TRBV2,NA,NA,TRBJ2-7,TGTGCCAGCAGTGAGTTGCGGGGTTACGAGCAGTACTTC,CASSELRGYEQYF
TRBV11-2,once,TRBD2,TRBJ2-7,TGTGCCAGCAGCTTAGCCATGGGGGGGTACGAGCAGTACTTC,CASSLAMGGYEQYF
TRBV14,NA,NA,TRBJ1-2,TGTGCCAGCAGCCAATACGGACAGTACTACACCTTC,CASSQYGQYYTF